This T cell receptor beta chain is drawn from a study of blood T cell repertoires in COVID-19 (dated by TCRdb to 2020 to 2022). Turning to the overall study: The collaborator samples originated in the United States, Italy and Spain and spanned the acute and convalescent phases of COVID-19. The material from the prospective study consisted of cDNA or gDNA derived from T cells, B-cell-depleted T cells, or PBMCs. The dataset comprised deeply sampled blood TCRbeta repertoires from subjects exposed to, actively infected with, or recovered from COVID-19. The sample metadata nearly always contained a de-identified subject ID, COVID-19 status, age in years and sex. Where HLA class I and class II types were available, the types were taken from metadata supplied by the sample provider, not from assay-based typing. A freely available public database, intended as a resource for researchers studying the immune response to SARS-CoV-2, is where the repertoires were released. The samples were drawn from the first 160 participants of the ongoing ImmuneRACE study and from over 950 subjects provided by 6 global collaborators.

The immunoSEQ Assay, a bias-controlled multiplex PCR, was used to amplify TCRbeta CDR3 regions from genomic DNA. Under the source paper's analysis protocol: Nucleated cell counts per sample were estimated from amplification of reference gene primers within the assay. To quantify the absolute abundance of each unique TCRbeta CDR3 rearrangement, sequence reads were collapsed and filtered. For each sample, productive Simpson clonality was calculated as the square root of Simpson's diversity index across productive rearrangements. As stored in TCRdb, this immuneACCESS dataset retains in-frame rearrangements with V and J assigned. A fraction of the clones does not appear; measured against another copy, unresolved V genes explain less than half of the discrepancy, and the remainder lacks a known reason. V and J calls and clone size are copied from that table; D and trimming were computed from the DNA. For this sample the table gives 200,000 to 250,000 clones, of which roughly 84% were detected only once. The leading ten clones occupy 3.5% to 4% of the sample.

What the work shows at the level of the full study, not this receptor alone: How much clinical and demographic metadata was included differed by source and by participant, and the metadata was provided uncurated.

Whole blood was collected in K2EDTA tubes by collaborating institutions according to the institutions' own protocols. For TCRbeta analysis, collaborators shipped samples in one of three forms: frozen whole blood, isolated PBMCs, or DNA extracted from either of those sample types. V is cut by 5 bases and J by 3 bases, and the space between the germline ends is 13 bases. The CDR3, from cysteine to phenylalanine, totals 14 residues. Only the CDR3 portion is preserved as DNA: 42 bases, with reading frame beginning at the first base. The CDR1 and CDR2 encoded by the germline V gene (reference sequence) are SEHNR and FQNEAQ. This clone appeared a single time. The target of this receptor is not known. Base qualities are missing; no much larger clone stands one base away.

This TCR was recovered from a woman of 80 years or more with acute or convalescent COVID-19. The V and J genes are TRBV7-9 and TRBJ2-5; TRBD1 is possibly the D segment (5 matching bases). What was sequenced was peripheral blood. CDR3 protein: CASSNFFREETQYF. The nucleotides are TGTGCCAGCAGCAACTTTTTCAGGGAAGAGACCCAGTACTTC.